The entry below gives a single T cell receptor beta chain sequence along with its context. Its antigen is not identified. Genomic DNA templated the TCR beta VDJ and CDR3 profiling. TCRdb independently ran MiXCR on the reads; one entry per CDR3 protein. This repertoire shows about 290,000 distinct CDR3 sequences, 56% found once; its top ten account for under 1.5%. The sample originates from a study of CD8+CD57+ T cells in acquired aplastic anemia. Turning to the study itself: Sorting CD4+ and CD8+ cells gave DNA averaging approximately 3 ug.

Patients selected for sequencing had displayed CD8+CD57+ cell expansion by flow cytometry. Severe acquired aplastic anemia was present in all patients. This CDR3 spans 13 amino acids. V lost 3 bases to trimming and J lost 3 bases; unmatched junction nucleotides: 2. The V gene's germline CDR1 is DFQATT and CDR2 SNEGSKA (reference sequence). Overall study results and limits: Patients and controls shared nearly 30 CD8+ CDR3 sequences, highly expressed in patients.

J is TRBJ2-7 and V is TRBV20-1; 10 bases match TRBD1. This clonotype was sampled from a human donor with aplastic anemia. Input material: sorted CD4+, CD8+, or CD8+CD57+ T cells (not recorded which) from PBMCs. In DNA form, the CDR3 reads TGCAGTGCTAGGGGGACAGGGGACTACGAGCAGTACTTC. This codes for CSARGTGDYEQYF.